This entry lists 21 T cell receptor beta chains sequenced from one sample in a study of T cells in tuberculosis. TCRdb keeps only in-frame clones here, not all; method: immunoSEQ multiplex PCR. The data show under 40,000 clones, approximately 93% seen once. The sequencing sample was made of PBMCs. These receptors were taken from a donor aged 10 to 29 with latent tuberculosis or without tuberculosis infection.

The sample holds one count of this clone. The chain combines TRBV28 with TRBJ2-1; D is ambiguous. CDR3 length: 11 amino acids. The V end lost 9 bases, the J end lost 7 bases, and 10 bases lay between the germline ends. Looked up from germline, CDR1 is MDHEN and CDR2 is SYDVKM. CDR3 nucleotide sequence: TGTGCCAGTTTATTTCGGAATGAGCAGTTCTTC. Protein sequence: CASLFRNEQFF.

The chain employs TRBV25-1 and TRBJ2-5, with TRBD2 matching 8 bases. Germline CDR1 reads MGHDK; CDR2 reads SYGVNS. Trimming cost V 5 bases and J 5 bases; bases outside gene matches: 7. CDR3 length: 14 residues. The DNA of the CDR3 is TGTGCCAGCAGTCTCGGGGGGGCAGGGGAGACCCAGTACTTC. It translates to CASSLGGAGETQYF.

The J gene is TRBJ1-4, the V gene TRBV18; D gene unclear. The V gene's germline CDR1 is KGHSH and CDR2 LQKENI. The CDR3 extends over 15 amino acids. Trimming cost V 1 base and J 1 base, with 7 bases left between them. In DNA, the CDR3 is TGTGCCAGCTCACCACTATCCGGAACTAATGAAAAACTGTTTTTT. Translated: CASSPLSGTNEKLFF.

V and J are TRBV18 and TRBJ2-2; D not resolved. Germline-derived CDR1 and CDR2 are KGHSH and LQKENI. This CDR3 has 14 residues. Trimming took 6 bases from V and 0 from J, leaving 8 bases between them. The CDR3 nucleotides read TGTGCCAGCTCTCCCCTATCGAACACCGGGGAGCTGTTTTTT. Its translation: CASSPLSNTGELFF.

The CDR3 region is CAWRYPTGDYGYTF. In nucleotides, the CDR3 is TGTGCCTGGAGATATCCGACAGGGGACTATGGCTACACCTTC. The genes are TRBV30 and TRBJ1-2; 8 nucleotides align to TRBD1. V shed 3 bases, J shed 3 bases, and the junction held 6 bases outside the gene matches. Germline CDR1 reads GTSNPN; CDR2 reads SVGIG (reference sequence). The CDR3 extends over 14 amino acids.

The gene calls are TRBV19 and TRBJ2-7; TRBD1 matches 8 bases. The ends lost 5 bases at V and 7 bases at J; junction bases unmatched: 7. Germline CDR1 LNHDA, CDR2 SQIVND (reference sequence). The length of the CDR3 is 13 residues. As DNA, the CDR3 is TGTGCCAGTAGTCTGACAGGGGCCAGGGAGCAGTACTTC. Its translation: CASSLTGAREQYF.

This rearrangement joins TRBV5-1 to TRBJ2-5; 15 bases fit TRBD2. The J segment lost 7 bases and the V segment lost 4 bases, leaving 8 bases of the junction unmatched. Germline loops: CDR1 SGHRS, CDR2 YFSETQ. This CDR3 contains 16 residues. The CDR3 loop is CASSIGLAGGIGTQYF. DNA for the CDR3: TGCGCCAGCAGCATCGGACTAGCGGGAGGGATCGGGACCCAGTACTTC.

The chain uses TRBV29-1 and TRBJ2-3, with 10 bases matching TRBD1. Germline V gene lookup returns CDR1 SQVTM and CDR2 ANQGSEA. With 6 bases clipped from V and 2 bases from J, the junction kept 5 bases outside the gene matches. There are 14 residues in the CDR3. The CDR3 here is CSVATGGLTDTQYF. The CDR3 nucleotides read TGCAGCGTAGCGACAGGGGGCCTCACAGATACGCAGTATTTT.

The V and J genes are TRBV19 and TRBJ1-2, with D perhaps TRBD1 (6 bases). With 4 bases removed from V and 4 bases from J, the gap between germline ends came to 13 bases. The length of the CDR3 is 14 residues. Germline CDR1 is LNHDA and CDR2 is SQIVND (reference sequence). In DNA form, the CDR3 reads TGTGCCAGTAGTACCGAAACACAGGGCTATGGCTACACCTTC. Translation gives CASSTETQGYGYTF.

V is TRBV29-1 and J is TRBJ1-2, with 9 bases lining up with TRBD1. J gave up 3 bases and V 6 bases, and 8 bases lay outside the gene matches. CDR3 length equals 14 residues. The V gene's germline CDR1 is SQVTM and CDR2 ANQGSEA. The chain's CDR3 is CSVRGQGVYYGYTF. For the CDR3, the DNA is TGCAGCGTGAGGGGACAGGGTGTCTACTATGGCTACACCTTC.

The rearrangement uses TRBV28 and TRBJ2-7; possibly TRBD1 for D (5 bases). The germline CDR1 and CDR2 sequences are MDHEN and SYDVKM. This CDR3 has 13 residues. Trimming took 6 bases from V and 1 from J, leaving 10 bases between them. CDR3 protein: CASRTGSSYEQYF. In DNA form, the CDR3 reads TGTGCCAGCAGAACAGGTTCTTCCTACGAGCAGTACTTC.

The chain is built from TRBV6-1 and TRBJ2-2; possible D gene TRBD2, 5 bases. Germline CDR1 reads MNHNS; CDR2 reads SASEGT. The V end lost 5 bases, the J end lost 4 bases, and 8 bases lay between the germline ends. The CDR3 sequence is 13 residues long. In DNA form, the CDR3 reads TGTGCCAGCAGTCCTAGCAGCACCGGGGAGCTGTTTTTT. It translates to CASSPSSTGELFF.

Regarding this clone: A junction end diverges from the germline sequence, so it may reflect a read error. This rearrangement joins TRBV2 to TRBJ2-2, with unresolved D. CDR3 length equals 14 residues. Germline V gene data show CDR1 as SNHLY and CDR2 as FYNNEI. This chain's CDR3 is CASKGAENTGELFF. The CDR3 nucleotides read TGTGCAAGCAAAGGAGCAGAGAACACCGGGGAGCTGTTTTTT.

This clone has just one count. CDR3 sequence: CASSSTQGQYF. The CDR3 DNA is TGTGCCAGCAGCTCGACCCAGGGCCAGTACTTC. The chain recombines TRBV7-9 with TRBJ2-5, with D maybe TRBD1 (5 bases). Germline lookup yields CDR1 SEHNR and CDR2 FQNEAQ (reference sequence). V was trimmed by 4 bases and J by 10 bases, leaving 10 bases between them. The CDR3 contains 11 residues.

Here the CDR3 DNA reads TGTGCCAGCAGCTTAGTGGGACTAGCGGGGAATCAAGAGACCCAGTACTTC. Its protein is CASSLVGLAGNQETQYF. The rearrangement links TRBV7-9 to TRBJ2-5; 13 bases are shared with TRBD2. CDR1 and CDR2 (germline): SEHNR, FQNEAQ (reference sequence). The V and J ends lost 1 base and 2 bases, in that order; junction bases with no gene match: 4. This CDR3 region has 17 residues. Filled out from reference TRBV7-9 and TRBJ2-5, the complete variable domain reads DTGVSQNPRHKITKRGQNVTFRCDPISEHNRLYWYRQTLGQGPEFLTYFQNEAQLEKSRLLSDRFSAERPKGSFSTLEIQRTEQGDSAMYLCASSLVGLAGNQETQYFGPGTRLLVL.

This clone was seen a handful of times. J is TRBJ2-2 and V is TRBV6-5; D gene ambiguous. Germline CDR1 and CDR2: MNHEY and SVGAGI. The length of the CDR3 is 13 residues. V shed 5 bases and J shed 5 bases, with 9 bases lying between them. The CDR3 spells CASSLSRTGELFF. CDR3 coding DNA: TGTGCCAGCAGTCTTTCTCGGACCGGGGAGCTGTTTTTT.

The CDR3 here is CASSGGTYNEQFF. DNA for the CDR3: TGTGCCAGCAGTGGGGGGACTTACAATGAGCAGTTCTTC. The chain employs TRBV2 and TRBJ2-1, with D perhaps TRBD2 (6 bases). V was cut by 4 bases and J by 4 bases, with 8 bases left in between. CDR3 length: 13 amino acids. Germline assignment: CDR1 SNHLY and CDR2 FYNNEI.

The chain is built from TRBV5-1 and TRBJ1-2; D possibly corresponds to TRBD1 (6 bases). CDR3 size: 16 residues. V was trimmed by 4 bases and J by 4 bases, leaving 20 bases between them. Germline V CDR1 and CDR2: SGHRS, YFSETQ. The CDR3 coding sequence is TGCGCCAGCAGCGGTCAAGGGACACCGTCCTCCTATGGCTACACCTTC. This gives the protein CASSGQGTPSSYGYTF.

The CDR3 DNA follows: TGTGCCAGCAGTGAAATTTTACGAAGGAGCGGTACCTACGAGCAGTACTTC. Translating gives CASSEILRRSGTYEQYF. The rearrangement uses TRBV2 and TRBJ2-7; a possible D gene is TRBD2 (5 bases). Trimming pared 2 bases from V and 2 bases from J, leaving 19 bases between. In germline, CDR1 is SNHLY, CDR2 FYNNEI. This CDR3 region has 17 residues.

The chain's CDR3 is CASSPPGLTDTQYF. The CDR3 nucleotides are TGTGCCAGCTCACCACCGGGACTCACAGATACGCAGTATTTT. The chain joins TRBV18 to TRBJ2-3; possibly TRBD2 for D (6 bases). V gave up 0 bases and J gave up 2 bases, with 6 bases separating them. The CDR3 extends over 14 amino acids. CDR1 is KGHSH, CDR2 LQKENI, per germline.

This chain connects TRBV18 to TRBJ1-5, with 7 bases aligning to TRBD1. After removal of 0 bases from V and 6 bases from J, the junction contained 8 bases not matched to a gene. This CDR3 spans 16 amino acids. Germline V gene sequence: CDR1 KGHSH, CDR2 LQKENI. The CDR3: CASSPPSGGGSQPQHF. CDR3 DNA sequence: TGTGCCAGCTCACCACCTTCAGGGGGAGGTAGTCAGCCCCAGCATTTT.